This T cell receptor beta chain stems from a study of control samples from healthy donors and cancer patients (dated by TCRdb to 2018 to 2021). Libraries were made using the immunoSEQ multiplex PCR assay. This is the immuneACCESS table as TCRdb keeps it, with only in-frame sequences that have V and J called. A part of the clones is gone; compared with another copy, unresolved V genes explain less than half, and the rest is unexplained. The sample profile shows about 39,000 clones; about 86% of them were found once. The top ten clones comprise roughly 21% of the sample. The junction shows trimming of 3 bases on V and 0 bases on J, plus 12 bases between the germline ends. CDR1 and CDR2 (KGHSH, LQKENI) derive from the germline V gene. Taken from cysteine to phenylalanine, the CDR3 has 16 residues. Just the 48-base CDR3 DNA is kept, in frame starting at base 1. Points on this clone: It lacks a known antigen. Base-call qualities are not available, and no considerably larger clone is one nucleotide away.

This chain joins TRBV18 to TRBJ1-3; a confident D gene designation cannot be given. This sequence originates from a woman aged 60 to 75 with lung cancer. The specimen was PBMCs. The DNA reads as follows: TGTGCCAGCTCACCTCAGAGGCGGGACTCTGGAAACACCATATATTTT. This codes for CASSPQRRDSGNTIYF.